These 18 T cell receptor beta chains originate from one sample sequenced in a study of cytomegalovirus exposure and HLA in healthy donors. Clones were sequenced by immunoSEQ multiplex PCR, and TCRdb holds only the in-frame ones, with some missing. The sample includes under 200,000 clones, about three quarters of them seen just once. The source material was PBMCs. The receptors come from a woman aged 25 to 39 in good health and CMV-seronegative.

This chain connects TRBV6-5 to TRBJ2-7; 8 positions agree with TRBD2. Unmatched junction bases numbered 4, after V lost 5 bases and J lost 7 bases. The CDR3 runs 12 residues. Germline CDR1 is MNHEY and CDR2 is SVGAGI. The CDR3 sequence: CASSLPSGEQYF. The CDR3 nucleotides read TGTGCCAGCAGTCTTCCTAGCGGGGAGCAGTACTTC.

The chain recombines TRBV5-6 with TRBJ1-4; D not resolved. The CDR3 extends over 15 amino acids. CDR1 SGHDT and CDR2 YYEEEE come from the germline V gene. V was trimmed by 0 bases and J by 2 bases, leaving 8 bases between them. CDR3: CASSLGSVTNEKLFF. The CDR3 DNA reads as TGTGCCAGCAGCTTGGGCTCAGTTACTAATGAAAAACTGTTTTTT.

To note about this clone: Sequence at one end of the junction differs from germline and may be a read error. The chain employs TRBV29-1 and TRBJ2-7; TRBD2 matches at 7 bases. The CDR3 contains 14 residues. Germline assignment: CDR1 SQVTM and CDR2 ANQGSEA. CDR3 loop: CSVGGSDIGSVQDF. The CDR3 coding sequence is TGCAGCGTGGGAGGGTCGGACATTGGATCGGTTCAGGACTTC.

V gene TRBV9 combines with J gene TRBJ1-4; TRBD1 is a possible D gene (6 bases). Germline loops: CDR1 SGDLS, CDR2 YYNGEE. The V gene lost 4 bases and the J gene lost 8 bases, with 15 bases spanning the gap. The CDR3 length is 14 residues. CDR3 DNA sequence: TGTGCCAGCAGCATAGGGACAAAGGGGGAAAAACTGTTTTTT. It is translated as CASSIGTKGEKLFF.

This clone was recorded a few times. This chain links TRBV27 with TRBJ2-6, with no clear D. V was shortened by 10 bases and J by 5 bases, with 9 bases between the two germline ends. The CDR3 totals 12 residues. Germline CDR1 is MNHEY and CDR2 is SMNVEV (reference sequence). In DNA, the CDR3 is TGTGCCACCGGTCTCTGGGCCAACGTCCTGACTTTC. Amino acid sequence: CATGLWANVLTF. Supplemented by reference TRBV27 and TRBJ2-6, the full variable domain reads EAQVTQNPRYLITVTGKKLTVTCSQNMNHEYMSWYRQDPGLGLRQIYYSMNVEVTDKGDVPEGYKVSRKEKRNFPLILESPSPNQTSLYFCATGLWANVLTFGAGSRLTVL.

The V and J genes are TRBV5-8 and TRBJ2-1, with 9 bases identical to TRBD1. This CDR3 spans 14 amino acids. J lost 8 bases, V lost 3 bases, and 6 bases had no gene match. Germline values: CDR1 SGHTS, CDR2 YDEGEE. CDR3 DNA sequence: TGTGCCAGCAGCTCGGGACAGGGTATCGATGAGCAGTTCTTC. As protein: CASSSGQGIDEQFF.

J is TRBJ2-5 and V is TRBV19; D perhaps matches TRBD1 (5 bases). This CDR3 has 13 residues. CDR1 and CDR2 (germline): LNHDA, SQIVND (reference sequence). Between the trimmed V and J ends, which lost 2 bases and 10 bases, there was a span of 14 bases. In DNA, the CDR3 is TGTGCCAGTAGTATAAGACAGAATGCAATCCAGTACTTC. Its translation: CASSIRQNAIQYF.

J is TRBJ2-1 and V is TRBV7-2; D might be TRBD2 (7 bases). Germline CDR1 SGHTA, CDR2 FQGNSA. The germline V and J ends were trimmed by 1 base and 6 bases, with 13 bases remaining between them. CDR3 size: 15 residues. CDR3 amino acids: CASSLEGGVSNEQFF. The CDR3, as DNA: TGTGCCAGCAGCTTAGAGGGGGGGGTCAGCAATGAGCAGTTCTTC. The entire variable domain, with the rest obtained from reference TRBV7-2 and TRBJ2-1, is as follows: GAGVSQSPSNKVTEKGKDVELRCDPISGHTALYWYRQSLGQGLEFLIYFQGNSAPDKSGLPSDRFSAERTGGSVSTLTIQRTQQEDSAVYLCASSLEGGVSNEQFFGPGTRLTVL.

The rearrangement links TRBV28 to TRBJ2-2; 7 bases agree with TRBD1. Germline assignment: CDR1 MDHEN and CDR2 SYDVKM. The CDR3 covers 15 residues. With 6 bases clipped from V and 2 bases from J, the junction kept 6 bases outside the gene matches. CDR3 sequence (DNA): TGTGCCAGCAGAGGGGCAGGGGGTAACACCGGGGAGCTGTTTTTT. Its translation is CASRGAGGNTGELFF.

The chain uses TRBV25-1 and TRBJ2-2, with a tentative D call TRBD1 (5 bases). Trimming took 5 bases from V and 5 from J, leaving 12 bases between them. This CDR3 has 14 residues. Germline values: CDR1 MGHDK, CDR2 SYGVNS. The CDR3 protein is CASSWQGSTGELFF. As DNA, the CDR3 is TGTGCCAGCAGTTGGCAGGGATCGACCGGGGAGCTGTTTTTT.

The CDR3 sequence: CASSQARQGRNTEAFF. The DNA for the CDR3 is TGTGCCAGCAGCCAAGCCCGACAGGGTCGGAACACTGAAGCTTTCTTT. The rearrangement links TRBV4-2 to TRBJ1-1; 7 bases fit TRBD1. After removal of 1 base from V and 1 base from J, the junction contained 6 bases not matched to a gene. Germline loops: CDR1 LGHNA, CDR2 YNFKEQ. The length of the CDR3 is 16 residues.

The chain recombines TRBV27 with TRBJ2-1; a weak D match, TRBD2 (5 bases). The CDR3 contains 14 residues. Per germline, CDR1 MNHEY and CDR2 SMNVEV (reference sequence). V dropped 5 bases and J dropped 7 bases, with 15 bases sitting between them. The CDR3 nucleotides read TGTGCCAGCAGTCTAGCCGAAACGGGGAATGAGCAGTTCTTC. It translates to CASSLAETGNEQFF.

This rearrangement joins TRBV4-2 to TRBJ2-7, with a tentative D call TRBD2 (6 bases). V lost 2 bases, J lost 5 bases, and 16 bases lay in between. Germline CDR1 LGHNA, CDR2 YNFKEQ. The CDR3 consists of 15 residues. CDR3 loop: CASSQMSGSGNEQYF. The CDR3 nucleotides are TGTGCCAGCAGCCAAATGTCCGGGAGTGGAAACGAGCAGTACTTC.

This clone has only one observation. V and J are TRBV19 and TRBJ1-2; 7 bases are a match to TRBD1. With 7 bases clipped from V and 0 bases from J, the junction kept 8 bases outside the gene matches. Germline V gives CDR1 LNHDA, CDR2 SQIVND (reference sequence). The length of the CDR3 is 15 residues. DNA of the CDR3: TGTGCCAGTACAAAGACAGGGTTCGCTAACTATGGCTACACCTTC. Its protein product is CASTKTGFANYGYTF.

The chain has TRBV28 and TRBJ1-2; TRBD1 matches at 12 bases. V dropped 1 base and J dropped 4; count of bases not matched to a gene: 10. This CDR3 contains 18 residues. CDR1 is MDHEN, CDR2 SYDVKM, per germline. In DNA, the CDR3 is TGTGCCAGCAGTTTATCGGGCGGGACAGGGGGCGGCGGCTATGGCTACACCTTC. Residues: CASSLSGGTGGGGYGYTF.

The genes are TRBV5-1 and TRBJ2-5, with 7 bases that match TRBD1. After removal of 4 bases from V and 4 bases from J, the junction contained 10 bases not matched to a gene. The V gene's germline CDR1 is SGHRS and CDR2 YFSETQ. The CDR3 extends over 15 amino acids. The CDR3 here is CASSPADRVLETQYF. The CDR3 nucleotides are TGCGCCAGCAGCCCGGCCGACAGGGTGTTAGAGACCCAGTACTTC.

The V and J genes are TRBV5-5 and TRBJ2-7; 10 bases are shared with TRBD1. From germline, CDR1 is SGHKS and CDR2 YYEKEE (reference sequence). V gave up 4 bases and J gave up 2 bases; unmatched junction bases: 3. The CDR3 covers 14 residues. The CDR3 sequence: CASSGQGGPYEQYF. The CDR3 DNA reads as TGTGCCAGCAGCGGACAGGGGGGGCCCTACGAGCAGTACTTC.

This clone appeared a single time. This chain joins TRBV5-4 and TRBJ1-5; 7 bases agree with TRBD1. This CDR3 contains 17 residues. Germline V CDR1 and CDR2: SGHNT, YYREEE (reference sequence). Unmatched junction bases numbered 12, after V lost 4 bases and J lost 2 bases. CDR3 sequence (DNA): TGTGCCAGCAGCCCCCTCGACAGGGAGGTTGGCAATCAGCCCCAGCATTTT. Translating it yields CASSPLDREVGNQPQHF.